The clone carrying this T cell receptor beta chain was detected many times. The antigen remains undetermined. This sample is part of a study of human T cells and chemical hapten exposure. Findings of the study overall: Alopecia affecting every donor means their immune response may not match healthy people's. Sensitization with DPC brought no change to TCRs above 1 in 1000 in frequency. Relative to controls, expanded TCRs formed significantly more large CDR3 similarity clusters.

The ends lost 6 bases at V and 0 bases at J; junction bases unmatched: 5. The CDR3 runs 14 residues. Germline V gene sequence: CDR1 MNHEY, CDR2 SVGEGT. Time point indicated: patch test 1, 2 weeks after DPC sensitization. The treatment is: therapeutic diphenylcyclopropenone sensitization with weekly scalp DPC. Study processing details: Across samples, TCR counts had a median of about 88,000 and ranged from roughly 20,000 to 690,600. In TCRdb, the RACE reads were re-called with MiXCR into one record per CDR3 protein. The V and J calls come from TCRdb's annotation, not from the publication. The table has some 80,000 distinct CDR3 sequences, roughly 10% seen once.

The chain joins TRBV6-2 or TRBV6-3 to TRBJ2-7, with 7 bases identical to TRBD2. The input for sequencing was whole blood, taken in connection with sensitization to the hapten diphenylcyclopropenone (DPC). This clonotype was sampled from a woman in her forties or fifties with alopecia areata. Some clones in this sample may be carry-over from other donors' samples. CDR3 protein: CASSRSGVSYEQYF. CDR3 bases: TGTGCCAGCAGCCGGAGCGGGGTCTCCTACGAGCAGTACTTC.